This entry is about one TCR beta chain. The target antigen is unknown. This sample stems from a study of blood T cells in healthy people across ages. General observations from the study: As naive T cell percentage varied, TCR beta diversity correlated strongly with it. The study found more naive CD4+ cells and higher diversity in long-lived than aged donors. In the absence of known donor CMV status, changes in expanded clonotypes were possibly confounded.

The germline V gene has CDR1 LGHDT and CDR2 YNNKEL (reference sequence). This CDR3 is built from 15 residues. V lost 1 base, J lost 2 bases, and 1 base stayed unmatched. A second 7 to 11 cycle PCR used barcoded and J-beta primers. Using its own MiXCR run on the 5' RACE reads, TCRdb lists one record per CDR3 protein. The sample has over 1,500,000 distinct CDR3 sequences, around 48% seen once. The receptor was derived from a woman between 40 and 55 years old in good health. The genes are TRBV3-1 and TRBJ2-1, with 8 bases identical to TRBD2. The specimen sequenced was blood. The CDR3 sequence is CASSQVSGAYNEQFF. The CDR3, as DNA: TGTGCCAGCAGCCAAGTTAGCGGGGCCTACAATGAGCAGTTCTTC.